This TCR beta chain stems from a study of long-term antiretroviral therapy in people with HIV. The study's findings and limits: The ART regimens used between the mid-2000s and the late 2010s may be less effective than current ones. Clonal populations expanded prior to ART predominated within the repertoire at all time points.

In this sample, this clone turned up once. The antigen is undetermined. At one of its ends the junction is not consistent with the germline gene, which may arise from a read error. CDR3 size: 15 residues. Germline CDR1 and CDR2: PRHDT and FYEKMQ (reference sequence). Version v3.0 of the immunoSEQ assay ran at survey level. Sequenced by immunoSEQ multiplex PCR; TCRdb stores in-frame clones only, minus some. This table has 45,000 to 50,000 clones, about 86% appearing once. The cryopreserved samples used held roughly 0.9-11 million PBMC prior to extraction of DNA. Material: unsorted PBMCs, obtained 0.8 years after starting antiretroviral therapy. This TCR came from a woman under 30 with HIV. J is TRBJ2-1 and V is TRBV13, with 9 bases matching TRBD1. The CDR3 loop is CASSLGTGTPNEQFF. The DNA for the CDR3 is TGTGCCAGCAGTTTAGGGACAGGGACCCCCAATGAGCAGTTCTTC.